The entry below describes one T cell receptor beta chain. Its antigen is unidentified. V lost 4 bases and J lost 4, with 15 bases in between. Germline loops: CDR1 SGHRS, CDR2 YFSETQ. This CDR3 is 14 amino acids long. MiXCR, applied by TCRdb to the reads, yields one record per CDR3 protein. The sample holds 600,000 to 700,000 distinct CDR3 sequences, around 35% seen once. The data derive from a study of T cell repertoires in cytomegalovirus infection. Study background: In the study, CMV epitopes included recently identified HLA-C-restricted and well-studied HLA-B-restricted ones. Indicated by public TCR beta signatures were CMV infection and matching HLA type. Overall study findings and caveats: HLA-C-restricted CMV clonotypes gave the most frequent clonotype in two of eight donors. Pooled public TCR beta family frequency picked out CMV carriers with the relevant HLA.

The rearrangement joins TRBV5-1 to TRBJ2-7; D may be TRBD2 (6 bases). Source: cultured PBMCs, taken from culture after CMV antigen stimulation. This clonotype was obtained from a human donor in good health (CMV status not recorded). Some clones in this sample may be carry-over from other donors' samples. CDR3 nucleotides: TGCGCCAGCAGCCCTCGCGGGGCGGGTTACGAGCAGTACTTC. Amino acid sequence: CASSPRGAGYEQYF.